The clone carrying this TCR beta chain was recorded a few times. This entry comes from a study of T cell changes during pregnancy in multiple sclerosis. The assay was immunoSEQ multiplex PCR, and TCRdb's table has in-frame clones only and misses some. The table records 58,000 or so clones, about nine tenths of them present only once. The V gene lost 4 bases and the J gene lost 5 bases, with 8 bases spanning the gap. In germline, CDR1 is MDHEN, CDR2 SYDVKM. The CDR3 sequence is 12 residues long. The TCR was taken from a female donor in good health, enrolled as a control in a pregnancy study. This chain connects TRBV28 to TRBJ1-1, with no clear D. The sequencing here drew on peripheral blood, taken in the first trimester of pregnancy. The CDR3 protein is CASSYGWTEAFF. CDR3 sequence (DNA): TGTGCCAGCAGTTACGGTTGGACTGAAGCTTTCTTT.